What follows describes a single T cell receptor (beta chain). Its target is not known. This entry comes from a study of blood T cells in healthy people across ages. Study overall: Per two T cells, about one barcoded beta molecule was captured through template switching.

Notes on the study in general: It was the long-lived donors that had more naive CD4+ cells and higher diversity than aged donors.

Primers used in a second PCR of roughly 6 to 12 cycles were a sample-barcoded 5' primer and a J-beta primer mix. TCRdb ran MiXCR on the 5' RACE reads and lists one entry per CDR3 protein. The table has around 1,800,000 distinct CDR3 sequences, 35% to 50% seen once. Germline CDR1 is LGHNA and CDR2 is YNFKEQ. V was cut by 0 bases and J by 4 bases, with 12 bases left in between. The CDR3 is 15 amino acids. Material for sequencing was blood. This sequence originates from a human donor in good health. This chain joins TRBV4-2 and TRBJ1-1; unclear D gene. CDR3 amino acids: CASSQDQEGITEAFF. DNA for the CDR3: TGTGCCAGCAGCCAAGATCAGGAGGGTATCACTGAAGCTTTCTTT.